The rows below give T cell receptor beta chains drawn from one sample of a study of lung T cells in sarcoidosis with Löfgren's syndrome. Each CDR3 protein gets one entry after TCRdb re-called the reads with MiXCR. The sample lists roughly 63,000 distinct CDR3 sequences; around 20% were seen once. Specimen: CD4+ T cells from PBMCs. These receptors came from a human donor with sarcoidosis (Löfgren's syndrome or another form), or a control subject (not recorded which). Each CDR3 is given with its conserved first and last residue. The D gene is left open where the match is weak. A clone size is listed for some rows: how often the clone was seen (once, few, many), or a class if it is expanded.

clone_size: many; d_call: .; j_call: TRBJ1-6; v_call: TRBV20-1; cdr3_nt: TGCAGTGCTGAGGACAGCGGATCTCCCTCCTATAATTCACCCCTCCACTTT; cdr3_aa: CSAEDSGSPSYNSPLHF
clone_size: many; d_call: .; j_call: TRBJ2-3; v_call: TRBV27; cdr3_nt: TGTGCCAGCAGTTTTTTCCCAGATACGCAGTATTTT; cdr3_aa: CASSFFPDTQYF
clone_size: many; d_call: .; j_call: TRBJ1-1; v_call: TRBV27; cdr3_nt: TGTGCCAGCAGTAGGAAGGTGGGGTCGTGGACTGAAGCTTTCTTT; cdr3_aa: CASSRKVGSWTEAFF
clone_size: few; d_call: TRBD1; j_call: TRBJ1-6; v_call: TRBV11-2; cdr3_nt: TGTGCCAGCAGCACCCGGGACAGGATCAATTCACCCCTCCACTTT; cdr3_aa: CASSTRDRINSPLHF
clone_size: many; d_call: .; j_call: TRBJ1-1; v_call: TRBV7-2; cdr3_nt: TGTGCCAGCAGCTTACTCGGGACAGAAGCTTTCTTT; cdr3_aa: CASSLLGTEAFF
clone_size: few; d_call: .; j_call: TRBJ1-2; v_call: TRBV2; cdr3_nt: TGTGCCAGCAGTGAGAACAGTTATTATGGCTACACCTTC; cdr3_aa: CASSENSYYGYTF
clone_size: medium-sized; d_call: TRBD2; j_call: TRBJ2-1; v_call: TRBV6-2/TRBV6-3; cdr3_nt: TGTGCCAGCAGAGCCCTTTCAGCGGGGCCCTACAATGAGCAGTTCTTC; cdr3_aa: CASRALSAGPYNEQFF
clone_size: .; d_call: TRBD1; j_call: TRBJ1-2; v_call: TRBV7-9; cdr3_nt: TGTGCCAGCAGCTGGGGACAGCGGGACTATGGCTACACCTTC; cdr3_aa: CASSWGQRDYGYTF
clone_size: .; d_call: .; j_call: TRBJ2-1; v_call: TRBV7-8; cdr3_nt: TGTGCCAGCAGCCCGAGAGGCGGAAACGACTACAATGAGCAGTTCTTC; cdr3_aa: CASSPRGGNDYNEQFF
clone_size: few; d_call: .; j_call: TRBJ2-1; v_call: TRBV2; cdr3_nt: TGTGCCAGCAGTATGAGGTTGGGGCCCATCAATGAGCAGTTCTTC; cdr3_aa: CASSMRLGPINEQFF
clone_size: .; d_call: .; j_call: TRBJ1-1; v_call: TRBV19; cdr3_nt: TGTGCCAGTAGTATCGGTGGATCTCCGAACACTGAAGCTTTCTTT; cdr3_aa: CASSIGGSPNTEAFF
clone_size: many; d_call: .; j_call: TRBJ2-3; v_call: TRBV6-1; cdr3_nt: TGTGCCACCAAGTGGGGGAGAATCTGGGGCACAGATACGCAGTATTTT; cdr3_aa: CATKWGRIWGTDTQYF
clone_size: many; d_call: .; j_call: TRBJ1-1; v_call: TRBV11-2; cdr3_nt: TGTGCCAGCAGTTTCGGACTTACCTTATCGATGAACACTGAAGCTTTCTTT; cdr3_aa: CASSFGLTLSMNTEAFF
clone_size: many; d_call: TRBD2; j_call: TRBJ2-3; v_call: TRBV28; cdr3_nt: TGTGCCAGCAGTTTATCATTTCTGAGTAGGGCGGGGGGCCCAACAGATACGCAGTATTTT; cdr3_aa: CASSLSFLSRAGGPTDTQYF
clone_size: few; d_call: TRBD1; j_call: TRBJ1-5; v_call: TRBV5-1; cdr3_nt: TGCGCCAGCAGCCCAGGGACAGACAATCAGCCCCAGCATTTT; cdr3_aa: CASSPGTDNQPQHF
clone_size: .; d_call: TRBD2; j_call: TRBJ2-1; v_call: TRBV7-6; cdr3_nt: TGTGCCAGCAGCGTAGCGGGGGGCCTTAGCTCCTACAATGAGCAGTTCTTC; cdr3_aa: CASSVAGGLSSYNEQFF
clone_size: .; d_call: TRBD2; j_call: TRBJ2-5; v_call: TRBV3-1; cdr3_nt: TGTGCCAGCAGCCAAGATCCAGGCAGGAGACTAGCGGGAGGGCGAGAGACCCAGTACTTC; cdr3_aa: CASSQDPGRRLAGGRETQYF